This T cell receptor beta chain was obtained from a study of shared clonotypes between healthy human individuals. The repertoire was sequenced with immunoSEQ multiplex PCR; TCRdb's copy has only in-frame clones and lacks some. This repertoire shows approximately 1.5 million clones, around 98% found once; its top ten account for roughly 0.45%. CDR1 and CDR2 from the germline V gene are MNHEY and SVGAGI. The CDR3 has 14 residues. With V trimmed by 0 bases and J by 5 bases, 3 bases remained unmatched. The chain joins TRBV6-5 to TRBJ1-1, with 7 bases lining up with TRBD1. The clonotype was recovered from a man younger than 40 in good health. Sequenced: naive CD4+ T cells sorted from blood. The subset denotes: CD45RA+ positively selected. This CDR3 reads CASSYSRGLTEAFF. The CDR3 DNA is TGTGCCAGCAGTTACTCGAGGGGGCTTACTGAAGCTTTCTTT.